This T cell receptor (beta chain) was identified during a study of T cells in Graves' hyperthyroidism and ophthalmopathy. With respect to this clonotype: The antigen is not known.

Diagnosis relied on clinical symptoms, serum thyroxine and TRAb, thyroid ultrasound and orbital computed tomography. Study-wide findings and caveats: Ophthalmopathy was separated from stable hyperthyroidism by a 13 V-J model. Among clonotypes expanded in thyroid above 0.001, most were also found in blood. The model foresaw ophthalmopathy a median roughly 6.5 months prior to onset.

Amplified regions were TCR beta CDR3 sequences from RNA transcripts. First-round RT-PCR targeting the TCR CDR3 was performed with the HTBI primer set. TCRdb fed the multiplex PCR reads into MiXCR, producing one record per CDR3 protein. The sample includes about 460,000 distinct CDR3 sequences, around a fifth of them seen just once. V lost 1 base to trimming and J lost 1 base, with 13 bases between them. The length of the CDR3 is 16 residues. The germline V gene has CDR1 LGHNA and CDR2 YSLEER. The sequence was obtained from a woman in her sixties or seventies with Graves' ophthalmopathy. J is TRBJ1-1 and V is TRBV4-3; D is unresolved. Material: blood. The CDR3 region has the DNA TGCGCCAGCAGCCAAGGAAGGGCGGGTAGGAACACTGAAGCTTTCTTT. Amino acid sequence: CASSQGRAGRNTEAFF.